This TCR beta chain was obtained from a study of T cells and Merkel cell carcinoma outcomes. The germline gives CDR1 GTSNPN, CDR2 SVGIG (reference sequence). V dropped 4 bases and J dropped 0 bases, with 9 bases sitting between them. This CDR3 has 13 residues. The table lists this clone with a few counts. Its antigen is unidentified. TCRdb keeps only in-frame clones here, not all; method: immunoSEQ multiplex PCR. The sample shows 3,600 or so clones, 80% to 95% of them seen only once. Study conclusions and caveats: Reportedly, T-cell repertoire with density predicts Merkel cell carcinoma outcomes.

What was sequenced was tumor tissue from Merkel cell carcinoma. The receptor's source is a human donor with Merkel cell carcinoma. This chain joins TRBV30 and TRBJ1-1; no reliable D call. DNA for the CDR3: TGTGCCTGGACTCCGCGAATGAACACTGAAGCTTTCTTT. Its translation is CAWTPRMNTEAFF.